This T cell receptor (beta chain) was captured by sequencing in a study of blood T cell repertoires in COVID-19. Study-level background: Some COVID-19 samples were acute and others convalescent; all came from the United States, Italy and Spain. T cells, B-cell-depleted T cells, or PBMCs supplied cDNA or gDNA.

Per the original methods: Amplification from reference gene primers served as the basis for estimated nucleated cell counts. TCRdb keeps only in-frame clones here, not all; method: immunoSEQ multiplex PCR. That table supplies the V and J calls and clone size; D and trimming were determined from the DNA. The sample lists about 150,000 clones, 80% to 90% seen once, with 2.5% to 3.5% in the top ten. CDR3 length equals 16 residues. The germline V gene has CDR1 LNHDA and CDR2 SQIVND (reference sequence). The V gene lost 1 base and the J gene lost 11 bases, with 21 bases spanning the gap. The chain employs TRBV19 and TRBJ2-1, with D possibly TRBD2 on 7 matching bases. This TCR was recovered from a woman between 55 and 75 years old with active COVID-19. The sample consisted of peripheral blood. DNA for the CDR3: TGTGCCAGTAGTATAGGTGGGGGGGGCGCGACGGGAAAGCAGTTCTTC. This translates into CASSIGGGGATGKQFF.